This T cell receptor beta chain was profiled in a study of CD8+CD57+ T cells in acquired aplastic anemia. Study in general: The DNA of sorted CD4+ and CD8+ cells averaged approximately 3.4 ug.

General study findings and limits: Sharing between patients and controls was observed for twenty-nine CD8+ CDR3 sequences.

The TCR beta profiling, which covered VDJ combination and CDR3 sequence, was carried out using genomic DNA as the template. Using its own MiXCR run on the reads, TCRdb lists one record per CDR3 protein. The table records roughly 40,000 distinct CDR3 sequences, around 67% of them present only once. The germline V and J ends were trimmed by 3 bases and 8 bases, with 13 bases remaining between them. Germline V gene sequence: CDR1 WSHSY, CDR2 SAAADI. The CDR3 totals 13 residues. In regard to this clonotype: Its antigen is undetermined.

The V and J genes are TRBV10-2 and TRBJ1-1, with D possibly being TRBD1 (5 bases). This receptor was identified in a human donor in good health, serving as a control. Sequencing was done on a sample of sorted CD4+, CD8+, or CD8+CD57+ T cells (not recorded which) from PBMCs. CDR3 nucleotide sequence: TGCGCCAGCAGTGACCGGGACCCACACGAAGCTTTCTTT. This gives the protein CASSDRDPHEAFF.